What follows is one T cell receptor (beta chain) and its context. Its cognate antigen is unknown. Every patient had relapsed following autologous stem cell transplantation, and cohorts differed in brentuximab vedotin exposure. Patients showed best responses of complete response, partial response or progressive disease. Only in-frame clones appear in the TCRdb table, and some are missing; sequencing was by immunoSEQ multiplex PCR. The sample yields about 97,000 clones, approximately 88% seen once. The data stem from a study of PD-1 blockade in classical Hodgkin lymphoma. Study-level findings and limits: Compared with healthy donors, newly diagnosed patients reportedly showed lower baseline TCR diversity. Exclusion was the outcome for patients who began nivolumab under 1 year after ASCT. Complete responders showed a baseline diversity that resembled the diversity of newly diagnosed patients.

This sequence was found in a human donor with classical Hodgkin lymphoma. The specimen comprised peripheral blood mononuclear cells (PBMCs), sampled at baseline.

CDR3 sequence reads: CASGLGLADTDTQYF. In DNA form, the CDR3 reads TGTGCTAGTGGTCTGGGACTAGCGGATACAGATACGCAGTATTTT. J is TRBJ2-3 and V is TRBV12-5; TRBD2 agrees at 11 bases. V shed 5 bases and J 3 bases; nucleotides not matched to a gene: 4. CDR1 and CDR2 from the germline V gene are LGHNT and FRNRAP. The CDR3 is made up of 15 amino acids.